The T cell receptor (beta chain) under discussion was sequenced for a study of T cells after posttransplantation cyclophosphamide. CDR1 is SEHNR, CDR2 FQNEAQ, per germline (reference sequence). The V end was cut by 4 bases, the J end by 2 bases, with 7 bases between. The CDR3 length is 13 residues. A marrow graft followed busulfan-fludarabine conditioning, with cyclophosphamide on days +3 and +4. TCRdb's copy holds only in-frame clones and misses some; the assay was immunoSEQ multiplex PCR. This sample comprises about 9,100 clones, none seen once only. This clone was detected many times. Its target is unknown. Study-level points and caveats: After PTCy, TRB diversity resembled that of CNI/methotrexate controls.

This receptor was taken from a male patient aged 50 to 59 who received an allogeneic stem cell transplant from a related donor and was CMV-positive. T cells may partly derive from the graft donor. V is TRBV7-9 and J is TRBJ2-3; D call uncertain. The source material was PBMCs, sampled 350 to 390 days after allogeneic stem cell transplant with posttransplant cyclophosphamide. The CDR3 DNA reads as TGTGCCAGCAGCTCACTCGTCACAGATACGCAGTATTTT. The encoded protein is CASSSLVTDTQYF.